A single sample gave rise to the 26 T cell receptor beta chains below, sequenced in a study of cytomegalovirus exposure and HLA in healthy donors. Assay: immunoSEQ multiplex PCR; the TCRdb copy retains only in-frame clones and omits some. The sample holds about 79,000 clones, approximately 94% seen once. The material sequenced was PBMCs. These receptors came from a woman aged 30 to 39 in good health and CMV-seronegative.

This clone is a singleton in its sample. CDR3 sequence (DNA): TGCGCCAGCAGCCTCCGGGGGGGCCCCACAGATACGCAGTATTTT. It specifies CASSLRGGPTDTQYF. The rearrangement uses TRBV4-3 and TRBJ2-3, with 8 nucleotides matching TRBD2. The germline V gene encodes CDR1 LGHNA and CDR2 YSLEER. Trimming took 4 bases from V and 2 from J; bases not matched to a gene: 5. CDR3 length: 15 amino acids.

This chain links TRBV28 with TRBJ2-7; tentatively, D is TRBD2 (7 bases). The germline gives CDR1 MDHEN, CDR2 SYDVKM. V shed 3 bases and J shed 5 bases, with 11 bases lying between them. The CDR3 has 13 residues. The DNA for the CDR3 is TGTGCCAGCAGTTTGGGGGGGCTTCACGAGCAGTACTTC. It specifies CASSLGGLHEQYF. The full variable domain, rest sourced from reference TRBV28 and TRBJ2-7, is DVKVTQSSRYLVKRTGEKVFLECVQDMDHENMFWYRQDPGLGLRLIYFSYDVKMKEKGDIPEGYSVSREKKERFSLILESASTNQTSMYLCASSLGGLHEQYFGPGTRLTVT.

The rearrangement uses TRBV4-3 and TRBJ2-2, with D tentatively TRBD1 (5 bases). Trimming took off 1 base at V and 3 bases at J, with 9 bases between the two ends. CDR1 and CDR2 (germline): LGHNA, YSLEER. The CDR3 sequence is 15 residues long. The CDR3 reads CASSQGAGHTGELFF. DNA for the CDR3: TGCGCCAGCAGCCAAGGCGCAGGGCACACCGGGGAGCTGTTTTTT.

This clone was counted between two and nine times. This rearrangement joins TRBV27 to TRBJ2-7; TRBD1 is a possible D gene (6 bases). Germline V gene lookup returns CDR1 MNHEY and CDR2 SMNVEV (reference sequence). Between the trimmed V and J ends, which lost 3 bases and 3 bases, there was a span of 9 bases. The CDR3 length is 13 residues. The CDR3 coding sequence is TGTGCCAGCAGTTTGGGGGCGAACTACGAGCAGTACTTC. Its protein product is CASSLGANYEQYF.

The CDR3 loop is CAITSGQGRGGYTF. DNA for the CDR3: TGTGCCATCACTTCTGGACAGGGGAGGGGAGGCTACACCTTC. The V call is TRBV10-3, the J call TRBJ1-2; the match to TRBD1 covers 9 bases. Trimming removed 7 bases from V and 8 bases from J; junction bases left unmatched: 11. The CDR3 totals 14 residues. Looked up from germline, CDR1 is ENHRY and CDR2 is SYGVKD.

This chain links TRBV5-1 with TRBJ2-5; 7 nucleotides match TRBD1. Germline V CDR1 and CDR2: SGHRS, YFSETQ. This CDR3 contains 14 residues. Trimming took 0 bases from V and 6 from J; bases not matched to a gene: 5. CDR3 coding DNA: TGCGCCAGCAGCTTGGTAGGGGGCGCAAAGACCCAGTACTTC. Translating it yields CASSLVGGAKTQYF.

V usage is TRBV11-2 and J usage is TRBJ1-2; no reliable D call. V gave up 1 base and J gave up 8 bases, with 11 bases separating them. CDR1 and CDR2 (germline): SGHAT, FQNNGV. CDR3 length: 13 residues. The chain's CDR3 is CASSLGQARGYTF. Here the CDR3 DNA reads TGTGCCAGCAGCTTAGGGCAGGCCAGAGGCTACACCTTC.

The rearrangement uses TRBV27 and TRBJ2-2; a weak D match, TRBD1 (6 bases). With 6 bases removed from V and 5 bases from J, the gap between germline ends came to 19 bases. Germline assignment: CDR1 MNHEY and CDR2 SMNVEV (reference sequence). The CDR3 covers 16 residues. The CDR3 reads CASSTKAQGRTGELFF. The CDR3 DNA is TGTGCCAGCAGCACCAAGGCCCAGGGGCGAACCGGGGAGCTGTTTTTT.

The rearrangement uses TRBV6-5 and TRBJ1-4, with D perhaps TRBD1 (6 bases). The CDR3 contains 13 residues. Between the trimmed V and J ends, which lost 6 bases and 7 bases, there was a span of 12 bases. The germline V gene encodes CDR1 MNHEY and CDR2 SVGAGI. This CDR3 reads CASRDGTSEKLFF. The CDR3, as DNA: TGTGCCAGCAGGGACGGGACATCTGAAAAACTGTTTTTT.

The rearrangement links TRBV19 to TRBJ2-7; 7 bases match TRBD1. The CDR3 is made up of 15 amino acids. The V gene end was trimmed by 5 bases and the J gene end by 1 base; junction bases not matched to a gene: 8. The germline gives CDR1 LNHDA, CDR2 SQIVND (reference sequence). This chain's CDR3 is CASSGPGTESYEQYF. The CDR3 DNA reads as TGTGCCAGTAGTGGACCCGGGACAGAGTCCTACGAGCAGTACTTC.

The J gene is TRBJ2-5, the V gene TRBV5-7; 8 bases line up with TRBD1. TRBV5-7 is known as an ORF, though its function is uncertain. The CDR3 extends over 15 amino acids. The ends lost 2 bases at V and 2 bases at J; junction bases unmatched: 5. CDR3 loop: CASSFRGQDQETQYF. CDR3 DNA: TGTGCCAGCAGCTTTAGGGGACAGGATCAAGAGACCCAGTACTTC.

The chain joins TRBV4-2 to TRBJ2-3, with D tentatively TRBD1 (5 bases). This CDR3 is built from 16 residues. V lost 0 bases to trimming and J lost 4 bases, with 14 bases between them. Germline CDR1 is LGHNA and CDR2 is YNFKEQ. The CDR3 DNA reads TGTGCCAGCAGCCAAGATACCACAGGTCCATCAGATACGCAGTATTTT. It encodes CASSQDTTGPSDTQYF.

The chain has TRBV5-8 and TRBJ2-3, with TRBD2 matching over 9 bases. The length of the CDR3 is 16 residues. The junction had 3 bases not matched to a gene; V was cut back by 0 bases and J by 1 base. Germline values: CDR1 SGHTS, CDR2 YDEGEE. The chain's CDR3 is CASSLGLAVGTDTQYF. DNA of the CDR3: TGTGCCAGCAGCTTGGGACTAGCGGTTGGCACAGATACGCAGTATTTT.

The rearrangement joins TRBV6-4 to TRBJ2-4; 8 nucleotides align to TRBD1. The CDR3 runs 20 residues. CDR1 and CDR2 (germline): MRHNA, SNTAGT. Trimming removed 6 bases from V and 2 bases from J; junction bases left unmatched: 21. Here the CDR3 reads CASRARLVGLNRGTKNIQYF. The DNA for the CDR3 is TGTGCCAGCAGAGCCCGACTCGTAGGGTTGAACAGGGGGACCAAAAACATTCAGTACTTC.

This chain joins TRBV6-6 and TRBJ1-2; D perhaps matches TRBD1 (6 bases). Germline V gives CDR1 MNHNY, CDR2 SVGAGI (reference sequence). This CDR3 has 13 amino acids. Trimming took off 2 bases at V and 5 bases at J, with 9 bases between the two ends. For the CDR3, the DNA is TGTGCCAGCAGTTACGACAGGAAATATGGCTACACCTTC. Its protein is CASSYDRKYGYTF.

In DNA, the CDR3 is TGCAGCGTTGCCTTCGGGGGGTGGTACGAGCAGTACTTC. This codes for CSVAFGGWYEQYF. The chain uses TRBV29-1 and TRBJ2-7; 7 bases map to TRBD2. This CDR3 is built from 13 residues. With 4 bases clipped from V and 4 bases from J, the junction kept 7 bases outside the gene matches. From germline, CDR1 is SQVTM and CDR2 ANQGSEA.

The genes are TRBV28 and TRBJ2-7; 11 nucleotides match TRBD1. The CDR3 consists of 14 residues. Germline loops: CDR1 MDHEN, CDR2 SYDVKM. The V and J ends lost 3 bases and 7 bases, in that order; junction bases with no gene match: 5. CDR3 nucleotide sequence: TGTGCCAGCAGTTTTATGGACAGGGGGCAAGAGCAGTACTTC. Its protein is CASSFMDRGQEQYF.

V and J are TRBV6-5 and TRBJ2-3; D perhaps matches TRBD1 (5 bases). The germline gives CDR1 MNHEY, CDR2 SVGAGI. The CDR3 has 12 residues. Trimming left V 4 bases short and J 7 bases short, with 9 bases between. CDR3 in amino acids: CASSSGPNTQYF. CDR3 bases: TGTGCCAGCAGTTCAGGGCCAAATACGCAGTATTTT.

This rearrangement joins TRBV18 to TRBJ1-1, with D hard to call. The V end was cut by 1 base, the J end by 2 bases, with 11 bases between. The germline V gene has CDR1 KGHSH and CDR2 LQKENI. The length of the CDR3 is 15 residues. CDR3: CASSPLGSPNTEAFF. In nucleotides, the CDR3 is TGTGCCAGCTCACCACTCGGTAGCCCAAACACTGAAGCTTTCTTT.

The chain employs TRBV7-2 and TRBJ1-6; no clear D. Germline V lookup: CDR1 SGHTA, CDR2 FQGNSA. The V end was cut by 3 bases, the J end by 7 bases, with 16 bases between. The length of the CDR3 is 16 residues. For the CDR3, the DNA is TGTGCCAGCAGCTTGATGATTAGCGTCACCAATTCACCCCTCCACTTT. Protein: CASSLMISVTNSPLHF.

The chain has TRBV11-2 and TRBJ2-2, with TRBD2 matching 7 bases. Trimming at V came to 1 base and at J to 3 bases, leaving 11 bases not matched to a gene. CDR3 length: 18 residues. CDR1 and CDR2 (germline): SGHAT, FQNNGV. CDR3 protein: CASSLGRLLGRDTGELFF. In DNA, the CDR3 is TGTGCCAGCAGCTTAGGTCGCCTTCTGGGGAGGGACACCGGGGAGCTGTTTTTT.

This chain uses TRBV30 with TRBJ2-1, with 9 positions matching TRBD1. Germline CDR1 GTSNPN, CDR2 SVGIG (reference sequence). V shed 2 bases, J shed 4 bases, and the junction held 6 bases outside the gene matches. The CDR3 is made up of 15 amino acids. The CDR3 nucleotides are TGTGCCTGGAGTAGGGGACAGGGTACTTACAATGAGCAGTTCTTC. It encodes CAWSRGQGTYNEQFF. The full variable domain, its missing parts supplied by reference TRBV30 and TRBJ2-1, is SQTIHQWPATLVQPVGSPLSLECTVEGTSNPNLYWYRQAAGRGLQLLFYSVGIGQISSEVPQNLSASRPQDRQFILSSKKLLLSDSGFYLCAWSRGQGTYNEQFFGPGTRLTVL.

The rearrangement uses TRBV28 and TRBJ1-2; D unclear. V shed 6 bases and J shed 4 bases, with 9 bases lying between them. The germline V gene has CDR1 MDHEN and CDR2 SYDVKM. This CDR3 is 12 amino acids long. CDR3 sequence: CASRPGGYGYTF. The CDR3 bases are TGTGCCAGCAGGCCCGGTGGCTATGGCTACACCTTC.

The chain uses TRBV30 and TRBJ1-3; possibly TRBD1 for D (5 bases). This CDR3 has 17 residues. V was pared by 3 bases and J by 0 bases, with 18 bases between. The germline V gene encodes CDR1 GTSNPN and CDR2 SVGIG (reference sequence). CDR3 loop: CAWRGGSVGFSGNTIYF. The CDR3 DNA follows: TGTGCCTGGAGGGGGGGAAGTGTAGGGTTCTCTGGAAACACCATATATTTT.

Worth noting for this clone: Other DNA sequences from this sample encode an identical CDR3 as well. The chain couples TRBV28 to TRBJ2-7; perhaps TRBD2 as D (7 bases). CDR1 is MDHEN and CDR2 is SYDVKM in the germline V gene. Deletions cut 6 bases from V and 7 bases from J, with 13 bases between. This CDR3 has 12 amino acids. In DNA form, the CDR3 reads TGTGCCAGCAGAGGGGGAGGGGCTGAGCAGTACTTC. Translated: CASRGGGAEQYF.

This chain links TRBV29-1 with TRBJ1-1; 9 nucleotides align to TRBD1. This CDR3 region has 15 residues. With 7 bases clipped from V and 2 bases from J, the junction kept 11 bases outside the gene matches. Germline CDR1 SQVTM, CDR2 ANQGSEA. CDR3 residues: CSGKQGATGNTEAFF. The CDR3 DNA reads TGCAGCGGCAAACAGGGGGCGACGGGCAACACTGAAGCTTTCTTT.